This T cell receptor (beta chain) emerged from a study of technical replicates of blood from a handful of donors. V lost 8 bases and J 0 bases, leaving 10 bases between the germline ends. The CDR3 covers 13 residues. Germline lookup yields CDR1 SGHNT and CDR2 YENEEA. Assay used: immunoSEQ multiplex PCR; TCRdb lists only in-frame clones, some missing. The sample shows about 79,000 clones, 75% to 95% of them seen only once. This rearrangement joins TRBV11-3 to TRBJ1-1; D ambiguous. This clonotype was sampled from a human donor in good health. Some clones in this sample may be carry-over from other donors' samples. The sample taken for sequencing was T cells isolated from PBMCs. The DNA of the CDR3 is TGTGCCAGCGCTAAGCCTATGAACACTGAAGCTTTCTTT. Translated, it gives CASAKPMNTEAFF.